This T cell receptor (beta chain) was profiled in a study of CD8 T cells in ankylosing spondylitis. Study results and caveats: Blood from ankylosing spondylitis patients appeared to carry a characteristic roughly 8-variant TCR beta motif. It was reported that disease-linked clones were significantly enriched in matched ankylosing spondylitis synovial fluid. In peripheral blood, disease-linked CD8+ clones occurred at relatively low frequencies.

This clonotype was detected many times. No antigen is known for it. Trimming cost V 3 bases and J 2 bases, with 20 bases left between them. CDR1 is MDHEN, CDR2 SYDVKM, per germline. The CDR3 totals 18 residues. By quantitative 5'-RACE with molecular barcodes, the TCR beta libraries were made. TCRdb redid the calling of the 5' RACE reads with MiXCR, one entry per CDR3 protein. This table holds 150,000 to 200,000 distinct CDR3 sequences, approximately 13% found once. Sample: blood, either unsorted or a sorted T cell fraction (not recorded which). The receptor comes from a female donor with ankylosing spondylitis or in good health (not recorded which). The gene calls are TRBV28 and TRBJ2-4, with D perhaps matching TRBD1 or TRBD2 (5 bases each). DNA for the CDR3: TGTGCCAGCAGTTTTGGGCCCGGGGCATCCGGAACCAAAAACATTCAGTACTTC. This translates into CASSFGPGASGTKNIQYF.